This is a list of T cell receptor beta chains from one sample in a study of cytomegalovirus exposure and HLA in healthy donors. Assay: immunoSEQ multiplex PCR; the TCRdb copy retains only in-frame clones and omits some. This table holds more than 95,000 clones, roughly 78% found once. The sequenced sample was PBMCs. The receptors were sampled from a middle-aged woman in good health and CMV-seronegative. Each CDR3 is given with its conserved first and last residue. A D gene is named only where the DNA matches it firmly. Where a row states a size, it is once, few, many or the class of an expanded clone; other rows omit it.

d_gene,v_gene,j_gene,abundance,CDR3nt,CDR3aa
NA,TRBV14,TRBJ2-7,NA,TGTGCCAGCAGCCAATTCCGTGGAAGGGGCGAGCAGTACTTC,CASSQFRGRGEQYF
NA,TRBV5-8,TRBJ1-1,NA,TGTGCCAGCAGCTTGGGGCGGATTGAAGCTTTCTTT,CASSLGRIEAFF
TRBD2,TRBV19,TRBJ2-3,NA,TGTGCCAGTAGTTCCTACGGAGGCGGGAGGGACACAGATACGCAGTATTTT,CASSSYGGGRDTDTQYF
TRBD2,TRBV19,TRBJ2-2,NA,TGTGCCAGTAGACTAGCGGAGTACGCGAACACCGGGGAGCTGTTTTTT,CASRLAEYANTGELFF
NA,TRBV19,TRBJ2-3,NA,TGTGCCAGTAGTATTCGGGGAAGCACAGATACGCAGTATTTT,CASSIRGSTDTQYF
NA,TRBV7-2,TRBJ2-5,few,TGTGCCAGCAGCCGCGTCTCGGGATCGTCCACCACATATCAAGAGACCCAGTACTTC,CASSRVSGSSTTYQETQYF
TRBD2,TRBV29-1,TRBJ2-3,NA,TGCAGCGTTGAGAGCGGGAGGGCCCTAGATACGCAGTATTTT,CSVESGRALDTQYF
NA,TRBV7-2,TRBJ2-7,once,TGTGCCAGCAGCTCCACGGACAGAGACGAGCAGTACTTC,CASSSTDRDEQYF
NA,TRBV7-3,TRBJ2-7,NA,TGTGCCAGCAGCTCTTTGACAGTGTACGAGCAGTACTTC,CASSSLTVYEQYF
NA,TRBV25-1,TRBJ1-1,NA,TGTGCCAGCAGCAGGGGAAGAACTGAAGCTTTCTTT,CASSRGRTEAFF
TRBD2,TRBV27,TRBJ2-5,once,TGTGCCAGCAGTACGACTAGCGGGAGTGAAGCAAGAGAGACCCAGTACTTC,CASSTTSGSEARETQYF
TRBD1,TRBV2,TRBJ2-7,NA,TGTGCCAGCAGTCGCGACAGGGCTTACGAGCAGTACTTC,CASSRDRAYEQYF
NA,TRBV19,TRBJ2-6,NA,TGTGCCAGCACCAGGGGCGCTGGGGCCAACGTCCTGACTTTC,CASTRGAGANVLTF
NA,TRBV5-4,TRBJ1-1,NA,TGTGCCAGCAGCGAAACGGGATTGAACACTGAAGCTTTCTTT,CASSETGLNTEAFF
NA,TRBV5-1,TRBJ2-7,NA,TGCGCCAGCAGCTTGATGACAGGTGCAACCTACGAGCAGTACTTC,CASSLMTGATYEQYF
TRBD2,TRBV4-3,TRBJ2-1,NA,TGCGCCAGCAGCCAAGACGATCGGACTAGCGGGCTTTACAATGAGCAGTTCTTC,CASSQDDRTSGLYNEQFF
NA,TRBV28,TRBJ2-5,NA,TGTGCCAGCGGGGGGAAAACGACCCAGTACTTC,CASGGKTTQYF
NA,TRBV15,TRBJ2-3,NA,TGTGCCACCAGCAGACCCCCCAGGGACTTCTACACAGATACGCAGTATTTT,CATSRPPRDFYTDTQYF
TRBD1,TRBV28,TRBJ1-2,NA,TGTGCCAGCAGGAAGGACAGGGACCATGGCTACACCTTC,CASRKDRDHGYTF
TRBD2,TRBV28,TRBJ2-1,NA,TGTGCCAGCAGTGGGAGGGACCCCAGCTCCTACAATGAGCAGTTCTTC,CASSGRDPSSYNEQFF
NA,TRBV28,TRBJ1-2,NA,TGTGCCAGCAACGGTGCGACGCGGAACTATGGCTACACCTTC,CASNGATRNYGYTF
NA,TRBV19,TRBJ1-6,NA,TGTGCCAGTAGACCCACCAGGGCGTCCTATAATTCACCCCTCCACTTT,CASRPTRASYNSPLHF
TRBD2,TRBV19,TRBJ2-2,NA,TGTGCCAGTAGTGTAACTAGCGGGAACACCGGGGAGCTGTTTTTT,CASSVTSGNTGELFF
NA,TRBV5-4,TRBJ1-4,few,TGTGCCAGCAGCCGCCAGGGCGGGGATGAAAAACTGTTTTTT,CASSRQGGDEKLFF
TRBD2,TRBV2,TRBJ2-4,NA,TGTGCCAGCAGTGGGCCAGCGGGAAACCAACGGGGCATTCAGTACTTC,CASSGPAGNQRGIQYF
TRBD1,TRBV6-5,TRBJ2-7,NA,TGTGCCAGCAGCCTAGGACAGGGCTACGAGCAGTACTTC,CASSLGQGYEQYF
NA,TRBV28,TRBJ1-1,NA,TGTGCCAGCAGTTTATGGGGGGGGACTCCTGAAGCTTTCTTT,CASSLWGGTPEAFF